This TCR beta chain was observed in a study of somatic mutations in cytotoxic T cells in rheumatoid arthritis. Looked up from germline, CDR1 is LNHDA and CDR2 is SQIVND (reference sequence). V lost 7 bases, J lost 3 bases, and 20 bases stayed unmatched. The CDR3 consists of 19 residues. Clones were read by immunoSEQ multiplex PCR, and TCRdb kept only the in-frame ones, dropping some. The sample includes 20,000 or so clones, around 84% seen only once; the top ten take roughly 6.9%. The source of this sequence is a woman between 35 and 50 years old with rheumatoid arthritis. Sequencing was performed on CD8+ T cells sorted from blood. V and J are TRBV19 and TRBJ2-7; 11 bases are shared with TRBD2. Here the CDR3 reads CASTLQVLAGAEALYEQYF. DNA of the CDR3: TGTGCCAGTACACTCCAGGTACTAGCGGGAGCAGAAGCCCTCTACGAGCAGTACTTC.